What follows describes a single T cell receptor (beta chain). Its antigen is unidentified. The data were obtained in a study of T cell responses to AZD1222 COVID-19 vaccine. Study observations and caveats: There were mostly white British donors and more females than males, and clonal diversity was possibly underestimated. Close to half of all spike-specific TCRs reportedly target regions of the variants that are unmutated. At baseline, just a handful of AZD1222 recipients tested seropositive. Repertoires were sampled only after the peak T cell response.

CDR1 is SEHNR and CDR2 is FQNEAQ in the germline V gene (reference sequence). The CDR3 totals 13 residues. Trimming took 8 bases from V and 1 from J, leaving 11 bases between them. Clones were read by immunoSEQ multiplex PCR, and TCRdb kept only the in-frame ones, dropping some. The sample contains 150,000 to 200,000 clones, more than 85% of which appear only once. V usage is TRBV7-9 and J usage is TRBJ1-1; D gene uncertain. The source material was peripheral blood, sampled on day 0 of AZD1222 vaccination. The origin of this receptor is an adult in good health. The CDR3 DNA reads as TGTGCCAGCCGCCGGGAGGGGAACACTGAAGCTTTCTTT. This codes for CASRREGNTEAFF.